This entry lists 13 T cell receptor beta chains sequenced from one sample in a study of cytomegalovirus exposure and HLA in healthy donors. The PCR used 60 Vbeta and 13 Jbeta primers. The repertoire was sequenced with immunoSEQ multiplex PCR; TCRdb's copy has only in-frame clones and lacks some. The sample contains about 200,000 clones, around three quarters of which appear only once. Input material: PBMCs. Source of these receptors: a man younger than 40 in good health and CMV-seronegative.

The chain joins TRBV2 to TRBJ2-5; TRBD1 matches at 10 bases. The CDR3 loop spans 15 amino acids. V lost 7 bases to trimming and J lost 5 bases; unmatched junction nucleotides: 10. Germline-derived CDR1 and CDR2 are SNHLY and FYNNEI. CDR3 nucleotide sequence: TGTGCCAGCATCCGGGACAGGGGAAAGGGGGAGACCCAGTACTTC. As protein: CASIRDRGKGETQYF.

This clone occurred a few times. This sequence joins TRBV5-4 and TRBJ1-2; D ambiguous. CDR1 is SGHNT and CDR2 is YYREEE in the germline V gene (reference sequence). This CDR3 comprises 12 residues. Trimming left V 0 bases short and J 4 bases short, with 4 bases between. The CDR3 nucleotides are TGTGCCAGCAGCTTGGAAGCCTATGGCTACACCTTC. It encodes CASSLEAYGYTF.

This clone was observed a single time. This chain joins TRBV10-3 and TRBJ1-2, with 9 bases aligning to TRBD1. The CDR3 is 12 amino acids. The trim removed 6 bases at V and 8 bases at J, leaving 4 bases unmatched. Germline V lookup: CDR1 ENHRY, CDR2 SYGVKD. DNA for the CDR3: TGTGCCATCAGGCCGGGACAGGGAGGCTACACCTTC. Amino acids: CAIRPGQGGYTF.

This clone was detected only a few times. Within the sample, other DNA sequences also encode this same CDR3. CDR3 protein: CAWSVGGNQPQHF. The CDR3 DNA reads TGTGCCTGGAGTGTGGGGGGGAATCAGCCCCAGCATTTT. The chain joins TRBV30 to TRBJ1-5, with D possibly TRBD1 on 5 matching bases. With 0 bases removed from V and 4 bases from J, the gap between germline ends came to 7 bases. Looked up from germline, CDR1 is GTSNPN and CDR2 is SVGIG (reference sequence). The length of the CDR3 is 13 residues.

This chain links TRBV7-3 with TRBJ2-2; 7 positions match TRBD1. Germline CDR1 SGHTA, CDR2 FQGTGA. The CDR3 has 16 amino acids. V lost 1 base to trimming and J lost 3 bases; unmatched junction nucleotides: 5. Here the CDR3 reads CASSLRLRGYTGELFF. CDR3 coding DNA: TGTGCCAGCAGCTTAAGGCTCAGGGGGTACACCGGGGAGCTGTTTTTT. The full variable domain, in which reference TRBV7-3 and TRBJ2-2 provide the parts outside the CDR3, is GAGVSQTPSNKVTEKGKYVELRCDPISGHTALYWYRQSLGQGPEFLIYFQGTGAADDSGLPNDRFFAVRPEGSVSTLKIQRTERGDSAVYLCASSLRLRGYTGELFFGEGSRLTVL.

CDR3 sequence reads: CASSNRGNTEAFF. The CDR3 nucleotides read TGTGCCAGCAGCAACAGGGGGAACACTGAAGCTTTCTTT. V usage is TRBV9 and J usage is TRBJ1-1, with TRBD1 matching 7 bases. The CDR3 loop spans 13 amino acids. J gave up 1 base and V 4 bases, and 1 base lay outside the gene matches. The germline CDR1 and CDR2 sequences are SGDLS and YYNGEE.

As DNA, the CDR3 is TGTGCCAGCAGTGAAAGCGGGCCGAGCTCCTACGAGCAGTACTTC. This sequence encodes CASSESGPSSYEQYF. The chain joins TRBV28 to TRBJ2-7, with D tentatively TRBD2 (6 bases). The V and J ends lost 5 bases and 0 bases respectively, with 14 bases between them. The V gene's germline CDR1 is MDHEN and CDR2 SYDVKM. The CDR3 has 15 amino acids. The full variable domain, its missing parts supplied by reference TRBV28 and TRBJ2-7, is DVKVTQSSRYLVKRTGEKVFLECVQDMDHENMFWYRQDPGLGLRLIYFSYDVKMKEKGDIPEGYSVSREKKERFSLILESASTNQTSMYLCASSESGPSSYEQYFGPGTRLTVT.

The chain combines TRBV9 with TRBJ1-3; D is undetermined. V was shortened by 0 bases and J by 0 bases, with 10 bases between the two germline ends. Germline V gene lookup returns CDR1 SGDLS and CDR2 YYNGEE. The CDR3 is made up of 16 amino acids. CDR3 nucleotide sequence: TGTGCCAGCAGCGTAGGCCAGGCGGGCTCTGGAAACACCATATATTTT. It is translated as CASSVGQAGSGNTIYF.

The genes are TRBV5-6 and TRBJ2-3; a possible D gene is TRBD1 (6 bases). This CDR3 has 16 residues. CDR1 and CDR2 (germline): SGHDT, YYEEEE. Trimming took off 4 bases at V and 4 bases at J, with 19 bases between the two ends. For the CDR3, the DNA is TGTGCCAGCAGCCTACAGACAGGATTTTTTGCAGATACGCAGTATTTT. As protein: CASSLQTGFFADTQYF.

This clone was seen just once. The genes are TRBV11-3 and TRBJ2-1; 9 bases map to TRBD1. CDR1 SGHNT and CDR2 YENEEA come from the germline V gene. The CDR3 runs to 16 residues. The junction had 11 bases not matched to a gene; V was cut back by 5 bases and J by 6 bases. CDR3 nucleotide sequence: TGTGCCAGCAGCACCGACAGGGGGGCACCTCTCAATGAGCAGTTCTTC. Its translation: CASSTDRGAPLNEQFF.

This chain connects TRBV5-1 to TRBJ2-5, with 7 bases matching TRBD2. The DNA end is more similar to TRBJ2-7, so the J call may be wrong. The CDR3 loop spans 15 amino acids. Germline CDR1 reads SGHRS; CDR2 reads YFSETQ. As DNA, the CDR3 is TGCGCCAGCAGCTTGGCCGGGGGGAAGATCGGCGAGCAGTACTTC. It translates to CASSLAGGKIGEQYF.

CDR3: CASSSQLANSYEQYF. The CDR3 coding sequence is TGTGCCAGCAGTTCCCAACTAGCGAACTCCTACGAGCAGTACTTC. J is TRBJ2-7 and V is TRBV7-6; TRBD2 matches at 7 bases. V trimming: 6 bases; J trimming: 0 bases; junction bases outside the gene matches: 8. The CDR3 has 15 amino acids. Germline-derived CDR1 and CDR2 are SGHVS and FNYEAQ.

CDR3 protein: CASSDNNRALGQPQHF. As DNA, the CDR3 is TGTGCCAGCAGCGATAATAACAGGGCCTTGGGGCAGCCCCAGCATTTT. V is TRBV7-9 and J is TRBJ1-5, with TRBD1 as a possible D gene (6 bases). Germline CDR1 and CDR2: SEHNR and FQNEAQ (reference sequence). The CDR3 has 16 residues. Between the trimmed V and J ends, which lost 5 bases and 7 bases, there was a span of 21 bases.